The source of this TCR beta chain is a study of blood T cells in healthy people across ages. Study-wide points: Among T cells, TCR beta diversity per million cells dropped roughly linearly as age rose. It was not possible, with unsorted PBMCs, to conclusively compare naive and antigen-experienced cells. Long-lived donors carried more naive CD4+ cells and greater diversity than aged donors.

Caucasian, healthy and from Russia, the donors were aged between about 6 and 90. As regards this clonotype: Its antigen is undetermined.

With a J-beta primer mix and a sample-barcoded 5' primer, a second PCR ran 7 to 11 cycles. Each CDR3 protein gets one entry after TCRdb re-called the 5' RACE reads with MiXCR. Here the sample spans approximately 1.5 million distinct CDR3 sequences, about 31% being singletons. The CDR3 length is 17 residues. Germline CDR1 reads SGHVS; CDR2 reads FQNEAQ. The receptor's source is a woman younger than 45 in good health. The chain joins TRBV7-8 to TRBJ2-4; possible D gene TRBD1, 5 bases. Gene TRBJ2-7 matches the end of the DNA better, so the J call may be wrong. Sequencing was done on a sample of blood. CDR3 bases: TGTGCCAGCAGCTTAAATGTAGGCGCAGGGCTCTCCTACGAGCAGTACTTC. It specifies CASSLNVGAGLSYEQYF.